The 17 T cell receptor beta chains below come from one sample, sequenced in a study of regulatory T cells in long-lasting Graves disease. The time point was: newly diagnosed GD, antithyroid drugs for less than 3 months. Researchers made the TCR library from RNA that was extracted from PBMCs. Investigators prepared the TCR beta libraries by applying iRepertoire HTBI primers and Arm-PCR of CDR3 regions. TCRdb redid the calling of the multiplex PCR reads with MiXCR, one entry per CDR3 protein. The sample has about 530,000 distinct CDR3 sequences; around 16% are singletons. This sample also appeared in a second study, on T cells in Graves' hyperthyroidism and ophthalmopathy.

The input for sequencing was peripheral blood mononuclear cells (PBMCs), taken at new diagnosis, from a patient treated with antithyroid drugs. Receptors were obtained from a woman aged 40-65 years with Graves disease.

In its sample, this clonotype was seen a few times. The chain joins TRBV5-4 to TRBJ1-2; the match to TRBD1 covers 7 bases. This CDR3 contains 13 residues. After removal of 7 bases from V and 2 bases from J, the junction contained 5 bases not matched to a gene. Per germline, CDR1 SGHNT and CDR2 YYREEE (reference sequence). CDR3 nucleotides: TGTGCCAGCCTAGACAGGGAGAACTATGGCTACACCTTC. The encoded protein is CASLDRENYGYTF.

The table lists this clonotype with many counts. The rearrangement links TRBV28 to TRBJ2-7; TRBD2 agrees at 9 bases. The CDR3 loop spans 15 amino acids. Per the germline V gene, CDR1 is MDHEN and CDR2 is SYDVKM. J gave up 3 bases and V 5 bases, and 8 bases lay outside the gene matches. The CDR3 DNA follows: TGTGCCAGCAGTCCTGCCAGCGGGGGGATCTACGAGCAGTACTTC. Its translation: CASSPASGGIYEQYF.

This chain uses TRBV11-2 with TRBJ1-2; a weak D match, TRBD1 (6 bases). V was shortened by 3 bases and J by 4 bases, with 12 bases between the two germline ends. The CDR3 spans 14 residues. Germline V lookup: CDR1 SGHAT, CDR2 FQNNGV. The CDR3: CASSLGRGGYGYTF. In DNA, the CDR3 is TGTGCCAGCAGCTTGGGCAGGGGAGGCTATGGCTACACCTTC.

The table lists this clonotype with many counts. The V and J genes are TRBV10-3 and TRBJ1-2, with 9 bases that match TRBD1. Germline CDR1 reads ENHRY; CDR2 reads SYGVKD. The CDR3 has 15 amino acids. V gave up 3 bases and J gave up 2 bases; unmatched junction bases: 4. CDR3 sequence: CAISDSDRGNYGYTF. The DNA of the CDR3 is TGTGCCATCAGTGATTCGGACAGGGGAAACTATGGCTACACCTTC.

This clonotype was detected ten times or more. This chain links TRBV11-2 with TRBJ2-7; D is possibly TRBD1 (6 bases). Trimming cost V 7 bases and J 5 bases, with 15 bases left between them. Germline V gene lookup returns CDR1 SGHAT and CDR2 FQNNGV. This CDR3 is built from 13 residues. CDR3 residues: CASTDTGPHEQYF. The CDR3 nucleotides are TGTGCCAGCACCGATACAGGGCCCCACGAGCAGTACTTC. The variable domain in full, with the rest retrieved from reference TRBV11-2 and TRBJ2-7, is EAGVAQSPRYKIIEKRQSVAFWCNPISGHATLYWYQQILGQGPKLLIQFQNNGVVDDSQLPKDRFSAERLKGVDSTLKIQPAKLEDSAVYLCASTDTGPHEQYFGPGTRLTVT.

This clonotype was seen a few times. Mismatch with germline at one junction end may stem from a read error. V gene TRBV7-3 combines with J gene TRBJ1-2; D unclear. Germline V CDR1 and CDR2: SGHTA, FQGTGA. CDR3 length: 11 amino acids. The CDR3 protein is CASSLNSGHTF. Here the CDR3 DNA reads TGTGCCAGCAGCTTAAATTCTGGCCACACCTTC.

Ten or more counts support this clonotype. The chain couples TRBV13 to TRBJ1-1; no reliable D call. Germline loops: CDR1 PRHDT, CDR2 FYEKMQ (reference sequence). Deletions cut 4 bases from V and 8 bases from J, with 11 bases between. The CDR3 consists of 12 residues. The CDR3 here is CASSSSVGEAFF. In DNA form, the CDR3 reads TGTGCCAGCAGCTCATCCGTCGGGGAAGCTTTCTTT.

This clonotype was seen more than once but under ten times. A single base separates this from a much larger clone, so it may be a read error. V usage is TRBV27 and J usage is TRBJ1-1; D gene ambiguous. This CDR3 region has 15 residues. The germline CDR1 and CDR2 sequences are MNHEY and SMNVEV (reference sequence). The CDR3 DNA is TGTGCCAGCAGTCCTTTGGTTAAAGGGAACACTGAAGCTCTCTTT. Protein product: CASSPLVKGNTEALF.

The chain has TRBV6-4 and TRBJ2-4, with D uncertain. Germline assignment: CDR1 MRHNA and CDR2 SNTAGT. The CDR3 length is 16 residues. V lost 5 bases and J 1 base, leaving 15 bases between the germline ends. CDR3 in amino acids: CASSPLVGCAKNIQYF. The CDR3 nucleotides are TGTGCCAGCAGTCCGTTGGTGGGTTGCGCCAAAAACATTCAGTACTTC.

The chain is built from TRBV6-1 and TRBJ1-3; D ambiguous. Trimming took off 5 bases at V and 0 bases at J, with 11 bases between the two ends. The CDR3 sequence is 15 residues long. Germline-derived CDR1 and CDR2 are MNHNS and SASEGT. CDR3 in amino acids: CASSPSTSSGNTIYF. As DNA, the CDR3 is TGTGCCAGCAGTCCTAGTACGAGCTCTGGAAACACCATATATTTT.

The chain recombines TRBV19 with TRBJ2-3; no definite D call. In germline, CDR1 is LNHDA, CDR2 SQIVND (reference sequence). The CDR3 covers 15 residues. V was clipped by 3 bases and J by 3 bases, with 13 bases between them. The CDR3 spells CASSIARMATDTQYF. The CDR3 DNA sequence: TGTGCCAGTAGTATTGCTAGGATGGCAACAGATACGCAGTATTTT.

This clonotype was counted ten times or more. V usage is TRBV12-3 or TRBV12-4 and J usage is TRBJ2-3; TRBD1 matches 8 bases. V trimming: 5 bases; J trimming: 4 bases; junction bases outside the gene matches: 11. This CDR3 is built from 16 residues. CDR3: CASSPWPGQDPDTQYF. The CDR3 DNA is TGTGCCAGCAGTCCATGGCCGGGACAGGACCCAGATACGCAGTATTTT.

This clonotype was seen repeatedly, ten times or more. V is TRBV5-5 and J is TRBJ1-2; D call uncertain. Trimming cost V 0 bases and J 5 bases, with 8 bases left between them. The CDR3 is 13 amino acids. Germline V lookup: CDR1 SGHKS, CDR2 YYEKEE (reference sequence). CDR3 amino acids: CASSLGETYGYTF. In DNA form, the CDR3 reads TGTGCCAGCAGCTTGGGAGAGACGTATGGCTACACCTTC.

The chain has TRBV6-1 and TRBJ1-4; D possibly corresponds to TRBD1 (6 bases). The CDR3 spans 16 residues. Trimming removed 6 bases at V and 7 bases at J, with 21 bases between. From germline, CDR1 is MNHNS and CDR2 SASEGT. The CDR3 DNA is TGTGCCAGCAGGCCGTCGGGGGGGCCCGCCTCTGAAAAACTGTTTTTT. Translating gives CASRPSGGPASEKLFF.

The chain employs TRBV10-2 and TRBJ1-1; tentative D call: TRBD1 (5 bases). This CDR3 has 12 residues. V lost 7 bases, J lost 3 bases, and 9 bases lay in between. From germline, CDR1 is WSHSY and CDR2 SAAADI. Written as DNA, the CDR3 is TGCGCCAGCAACGTGGGGGACACTGAAGCTTTCTTT. Its protein is CASNVGDTEAFF.

This clonotype occurred a few times. The chain joins TRBV4-2 to TRBJ1-1; D unresolved. V lost 6 bases and J lost 0, with 8 bases in between. This CDR3 contains 13 residues. From germline, CDR1 is LGHNA and CDR2 YNFKEQ. This CDR3 is CASRLALNTEAFF. The CDR3 DNA is TGTGCCAGCAGATTAGCCTTGAACACTGAAGCTTTCTTT.

The chain couples TRBV7-9 to TRBJ2-4; 9 bases fit TRBD1. The J segment lost 12 bases and the V segment lost 5 bases, leaving 8 bases of the junction unmatched. Germline V CDR1 and CDR2: SEHNR, FQNEAQ (reference sequence). This CDR3 has 13 residues. The CDR3 DNA sequence: TGTGCCAGCAGCAGCGGACAGGGGCGGACTCAGTACTTC. Its protein is CASSSGQGRTQYF.